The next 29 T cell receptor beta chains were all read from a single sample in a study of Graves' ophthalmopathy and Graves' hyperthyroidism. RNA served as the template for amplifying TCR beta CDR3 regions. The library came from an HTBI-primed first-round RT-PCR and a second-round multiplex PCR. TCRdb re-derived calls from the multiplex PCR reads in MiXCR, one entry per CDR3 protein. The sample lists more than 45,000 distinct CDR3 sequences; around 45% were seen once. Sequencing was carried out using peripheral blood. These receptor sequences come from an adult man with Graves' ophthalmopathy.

CDR3 in DNA: TGTGCCAGCAGCTTCAATAGCGGGAGCTCCTACGAGCAGTACTTC. Translation: CASSFNSGSSYEQYF. The genes are TRBV7-2 and TRBJ2-7, with TRBD2 identical over 9 bases. CDR3 length: 15 residues. Germline V gives CDR1 SGHTA, CDR2 FQGNSA. V gave up 3 bases and J gave up 0 bases; unmatched junction bases: 3.

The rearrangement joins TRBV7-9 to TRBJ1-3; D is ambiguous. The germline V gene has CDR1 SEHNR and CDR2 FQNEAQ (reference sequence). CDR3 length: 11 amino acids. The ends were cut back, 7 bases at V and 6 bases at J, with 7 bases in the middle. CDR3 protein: CASTSLNTIYF. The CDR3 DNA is TGTGCCAGCACTTCGTTAAACACCATATATTTT.

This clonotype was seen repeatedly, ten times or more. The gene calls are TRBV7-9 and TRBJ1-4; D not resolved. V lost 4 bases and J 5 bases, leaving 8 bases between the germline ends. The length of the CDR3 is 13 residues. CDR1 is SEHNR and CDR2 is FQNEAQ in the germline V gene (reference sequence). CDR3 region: CASSSRRNEKLFF. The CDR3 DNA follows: TGTGCCAGCAGCTCCCGACGGAATGAAAAACTGTTTTTT.

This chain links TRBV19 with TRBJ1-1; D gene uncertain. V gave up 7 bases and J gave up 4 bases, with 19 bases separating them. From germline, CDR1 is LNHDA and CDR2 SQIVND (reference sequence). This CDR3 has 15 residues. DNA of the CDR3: TGTGCCAGTATTGGGTGGAGGACCTCGGGCACTGAAGCTTTCTTT. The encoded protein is CASIGWRTSGTEAFF.

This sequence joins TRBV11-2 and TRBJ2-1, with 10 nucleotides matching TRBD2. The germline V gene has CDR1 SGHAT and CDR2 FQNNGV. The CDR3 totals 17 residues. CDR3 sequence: CARGSRLAGQAYNEQFF. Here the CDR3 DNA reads TGTGCTAGAGGTTCGAGACTAGCGGGCCAAGCTTACAATGAGCAGTTCTTC. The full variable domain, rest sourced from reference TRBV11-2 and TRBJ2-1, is EAGVAQSPRYKIIEKRQSVAFWCNPISGHATLYWYQQILGQGPKLLIQFQNNGVVDDSQLPKDRFSAERLKGVDSTLKIQPAKLEDSAVYLCARGSRLAGQAYNEQFFGPGTRLTVL.

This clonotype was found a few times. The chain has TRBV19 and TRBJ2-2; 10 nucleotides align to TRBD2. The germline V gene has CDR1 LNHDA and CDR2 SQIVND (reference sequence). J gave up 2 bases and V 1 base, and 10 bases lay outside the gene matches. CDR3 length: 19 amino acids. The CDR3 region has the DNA TGTGCCAGTAGTATAGGCCTTTGGACTAGCGGTAGTAACACCGGGGAGCTGTTTTTT. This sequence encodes CASSIGLWTSGSNTGELFF.

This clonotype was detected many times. CDR3 region: CASSGTSGVSYEQYF. DNA of the CDR3: TGTGCCAGCAGTGGAACTAGCGGGGTCTCCTACGAGCAGTACTTC. The rearrangement joins TRBV6-1 to TRBJ2-7; 10 nucleotides align to TRBD2. Germline V gene lookup returns CDR1 MNHNS and CDR2 SASEGT. The CDR3 covers 15 residues. V lost 4 bases and J lost 0; bases outside the gene matches: 3.

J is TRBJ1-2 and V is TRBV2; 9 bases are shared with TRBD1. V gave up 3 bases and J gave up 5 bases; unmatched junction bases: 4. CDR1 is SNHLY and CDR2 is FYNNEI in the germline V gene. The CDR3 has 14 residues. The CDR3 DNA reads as TGTGCCAGCAGTGAGGGACAGGGTTTTTATGGCTACACCTTC. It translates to CASSEGQGFYGYTF.

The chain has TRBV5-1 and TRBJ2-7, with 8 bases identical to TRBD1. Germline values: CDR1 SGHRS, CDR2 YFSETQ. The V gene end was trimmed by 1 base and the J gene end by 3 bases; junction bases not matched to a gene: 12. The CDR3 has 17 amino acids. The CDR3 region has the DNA TGCGCCAGCAGCTTGCCCCGACAGGGGAAATACTTCTACGAGCAGTACTTC. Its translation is CASSLPRQGKYFYEQYF.

CDR3 sequence (DNA): TGTGCCAGCAGTGTGCCTAGCGGGGGCCAAGAGACCCAGTACTTC. Translated: CASSVPSGGQETQYF. This chain links TRBV2 with TRBJ2-7; 10 nucleotides line up with TRBD2. The assigned J gene may be wrong: the sequence end matches TRBJ2-5 better. CDR1 SNHLY and CDR2 FYNNEI come from the germline V gene. The CDR3 is 15 amino acids.

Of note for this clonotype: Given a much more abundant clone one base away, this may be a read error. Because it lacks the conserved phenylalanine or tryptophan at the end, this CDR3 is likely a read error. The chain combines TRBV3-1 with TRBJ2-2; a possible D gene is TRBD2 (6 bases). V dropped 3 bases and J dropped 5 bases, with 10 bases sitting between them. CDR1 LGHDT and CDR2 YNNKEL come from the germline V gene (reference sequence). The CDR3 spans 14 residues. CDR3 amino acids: CASSQGLMTGELFS. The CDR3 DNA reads TGTGCCAGCAGCCAGGGACTCATGACCGGGGAGCTGTTTTCT.

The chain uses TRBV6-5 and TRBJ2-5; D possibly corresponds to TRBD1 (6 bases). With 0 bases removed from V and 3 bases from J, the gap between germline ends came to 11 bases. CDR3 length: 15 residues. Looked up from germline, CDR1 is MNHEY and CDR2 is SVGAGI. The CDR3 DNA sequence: TGTGCCAGCAGTTACTCGACACAGGGTGAAGAGACCCAGTACTTC. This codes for CASSYSTQGEETQYF.

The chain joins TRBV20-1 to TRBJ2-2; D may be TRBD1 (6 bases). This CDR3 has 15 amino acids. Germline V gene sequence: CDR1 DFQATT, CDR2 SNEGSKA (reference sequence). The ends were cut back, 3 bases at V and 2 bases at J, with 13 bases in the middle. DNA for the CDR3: TGCAGTGCTAGCCCCGGGACACACAACACCGGGGAGCTGTTTTTT. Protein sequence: CSASPGTHNTGELFF.

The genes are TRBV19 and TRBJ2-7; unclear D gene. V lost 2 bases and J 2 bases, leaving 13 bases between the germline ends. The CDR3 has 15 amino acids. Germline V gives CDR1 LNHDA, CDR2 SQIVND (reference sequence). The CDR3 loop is CASSISPDPTYEQYF. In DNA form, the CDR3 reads TGTGCCAGTAGTATATCCCCGGACCCTACCTACGAGCAGTACTTC. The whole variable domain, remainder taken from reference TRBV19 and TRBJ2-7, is DGGITQSPKYLFRKEGQNVTLSCEQNLNHDAMYWYRQDPGQGLRLIYYSQIVNDFQKGDIAEGYSVSREKKESFPLTVTSAQKNPTAFYLCASSISPDPTYEQYFGPGTRLTVT.

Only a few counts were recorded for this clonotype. This CDR3 is CASRAGQGDSPLHF. In DNA, the CDR3 is TGCGCCAGCAGGGCGGGACAGGGTGATTCACCCCTCCACTTT. This chain uses TRBV5-1 with TRBJ1-6, with 9 positions matching TRBD1. V was pared by 5 bases and J by 8 bases, with 5 bases of the junction left unmatched. The CDR3 runs to 14 residues. Germline CDR1 and CDR2: SGHRS and YFSETQ.

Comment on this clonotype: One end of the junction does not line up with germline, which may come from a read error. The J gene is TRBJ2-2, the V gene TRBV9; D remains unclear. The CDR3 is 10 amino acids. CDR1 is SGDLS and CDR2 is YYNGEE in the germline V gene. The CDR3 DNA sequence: TGTGCCAGCAGCCCCCATGAGCGGTTTTTT. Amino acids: CASSPHERFF.

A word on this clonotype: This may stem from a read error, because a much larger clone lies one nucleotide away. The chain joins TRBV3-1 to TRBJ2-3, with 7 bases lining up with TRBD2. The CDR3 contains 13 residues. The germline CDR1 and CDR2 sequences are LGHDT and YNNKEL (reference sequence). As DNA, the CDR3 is TGTGTCAGCAGCCAACGGGGGGCAGATACGCAGTATTTT. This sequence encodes CVSSQRGADTQYF.

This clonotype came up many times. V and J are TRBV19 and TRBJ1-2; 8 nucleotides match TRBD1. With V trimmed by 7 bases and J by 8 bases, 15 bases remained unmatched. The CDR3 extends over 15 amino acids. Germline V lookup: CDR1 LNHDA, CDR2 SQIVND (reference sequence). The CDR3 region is CASTPPSGGAEGYTF. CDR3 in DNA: TGTGCCAGTACTCCCCCCTCAGGGGGCGCAGAAGGCTACACCTTC.

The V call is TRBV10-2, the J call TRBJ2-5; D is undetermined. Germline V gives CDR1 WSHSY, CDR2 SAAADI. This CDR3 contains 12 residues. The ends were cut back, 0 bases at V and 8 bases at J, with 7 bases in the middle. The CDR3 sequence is CASSESLATQYF. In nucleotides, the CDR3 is TGCGCCAGCAGTGAGTCTTTGGCCACCCAGTACTTC.

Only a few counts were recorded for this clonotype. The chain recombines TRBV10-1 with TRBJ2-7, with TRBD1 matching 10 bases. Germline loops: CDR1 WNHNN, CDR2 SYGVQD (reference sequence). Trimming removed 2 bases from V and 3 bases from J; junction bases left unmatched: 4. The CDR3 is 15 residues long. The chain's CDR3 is CASSEKTGGFYEQYF. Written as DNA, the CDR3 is TGCGCCAGCAGTGAGAAGACAGGGGGCTTCTACGAGCAGTACTTC.

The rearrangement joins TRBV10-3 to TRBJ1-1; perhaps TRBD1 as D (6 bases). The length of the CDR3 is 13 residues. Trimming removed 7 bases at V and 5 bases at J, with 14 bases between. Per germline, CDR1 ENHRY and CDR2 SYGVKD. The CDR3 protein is CAIKRGAETEAFF. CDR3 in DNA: TGTGCCATCAAGAGGGGGGCAGAAACTGAAGCTTTCTTT.

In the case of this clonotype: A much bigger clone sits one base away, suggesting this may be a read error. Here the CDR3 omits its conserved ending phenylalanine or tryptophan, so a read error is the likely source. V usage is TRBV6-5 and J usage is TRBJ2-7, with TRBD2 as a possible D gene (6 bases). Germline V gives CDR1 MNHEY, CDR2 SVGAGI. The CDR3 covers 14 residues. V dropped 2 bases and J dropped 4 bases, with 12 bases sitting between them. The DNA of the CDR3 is TGTGCCAGCAGTTACGGGGCAGGGACTTACGAGCAGTACCTC. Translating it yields CASSYGAGTYEQYL.

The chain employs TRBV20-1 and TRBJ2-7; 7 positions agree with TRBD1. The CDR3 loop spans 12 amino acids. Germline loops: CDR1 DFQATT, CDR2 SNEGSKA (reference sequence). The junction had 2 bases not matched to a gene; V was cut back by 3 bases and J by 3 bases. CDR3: CSARGDSYEQYF. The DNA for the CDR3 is TGCAGTGCTAGGGGGGACAGCTACGAGCAGTACTTC.

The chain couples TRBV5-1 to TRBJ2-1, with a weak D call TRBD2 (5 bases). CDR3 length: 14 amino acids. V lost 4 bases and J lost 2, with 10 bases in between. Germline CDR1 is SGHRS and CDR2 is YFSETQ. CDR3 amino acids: CASSREMAYNEQFF. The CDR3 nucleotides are TGCGCCAGCAGCCGGGAAATGGCCTACAATGAGCAGTTCTTC.

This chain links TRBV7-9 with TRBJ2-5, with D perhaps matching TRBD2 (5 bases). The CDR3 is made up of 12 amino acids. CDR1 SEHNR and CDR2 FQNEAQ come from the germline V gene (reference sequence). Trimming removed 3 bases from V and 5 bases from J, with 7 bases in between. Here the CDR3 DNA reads TGTGCCAGCAGCTTGAGGGTGGAGACCCAGTACTTC. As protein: CASSLRVETQYF.

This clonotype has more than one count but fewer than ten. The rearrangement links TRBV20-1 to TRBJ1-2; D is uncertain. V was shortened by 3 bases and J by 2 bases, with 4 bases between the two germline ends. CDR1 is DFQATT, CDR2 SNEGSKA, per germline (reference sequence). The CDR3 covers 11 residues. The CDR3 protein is CSARVNYGYTF. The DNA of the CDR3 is TGCAGTGCTAGGGTGAACTATGGCTACACCTTC.

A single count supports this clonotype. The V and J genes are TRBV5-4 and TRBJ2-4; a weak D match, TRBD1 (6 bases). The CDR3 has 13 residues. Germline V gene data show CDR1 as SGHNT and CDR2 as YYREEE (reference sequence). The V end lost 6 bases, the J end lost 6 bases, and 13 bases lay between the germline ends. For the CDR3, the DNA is TGTGCCAGCACACGGGACAAAAGAAACATTCAGTACTTC. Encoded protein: CASTRDKRNIQYF.

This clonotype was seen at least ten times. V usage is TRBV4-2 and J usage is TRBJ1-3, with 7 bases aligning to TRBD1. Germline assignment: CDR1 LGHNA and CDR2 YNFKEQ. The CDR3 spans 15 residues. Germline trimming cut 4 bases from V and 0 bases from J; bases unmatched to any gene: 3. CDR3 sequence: CASSLDRNSGNTIYF. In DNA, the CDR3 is TGTGCCAGCAGCCTGGACAGGAACTCTGGAAACACCATATATTTT.

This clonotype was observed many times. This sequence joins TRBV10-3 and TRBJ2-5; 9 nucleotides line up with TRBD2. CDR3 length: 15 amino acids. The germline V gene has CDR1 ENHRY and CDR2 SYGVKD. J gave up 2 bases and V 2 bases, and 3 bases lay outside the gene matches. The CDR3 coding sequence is TGTGCCATCAGTGAGCCAGCGGGGGGTCAAGAGACCCAGTACTTC. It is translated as CAISEPAGGQETQYF.